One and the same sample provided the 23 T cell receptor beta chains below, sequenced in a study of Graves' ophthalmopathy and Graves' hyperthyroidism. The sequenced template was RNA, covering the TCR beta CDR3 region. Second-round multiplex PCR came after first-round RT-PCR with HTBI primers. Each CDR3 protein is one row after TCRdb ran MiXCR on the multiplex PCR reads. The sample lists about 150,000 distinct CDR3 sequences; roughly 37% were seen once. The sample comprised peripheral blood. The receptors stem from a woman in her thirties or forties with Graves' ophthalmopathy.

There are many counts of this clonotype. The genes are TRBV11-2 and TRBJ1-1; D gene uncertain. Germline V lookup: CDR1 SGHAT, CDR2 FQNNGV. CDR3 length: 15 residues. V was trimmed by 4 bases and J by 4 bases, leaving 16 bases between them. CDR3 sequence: CASSSASPRGTEAFF. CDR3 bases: TGTGCCAGCAGCTCCGCATCCCCCCGGGGCACTGAAGCTTTCTTT.

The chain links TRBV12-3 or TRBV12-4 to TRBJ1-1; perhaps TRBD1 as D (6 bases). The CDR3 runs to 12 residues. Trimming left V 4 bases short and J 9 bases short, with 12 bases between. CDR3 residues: CASSWQTGKAFF. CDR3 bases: TGTGCCAGCAGTTGGCAGACAGGTAAAGCTTTCTTT.

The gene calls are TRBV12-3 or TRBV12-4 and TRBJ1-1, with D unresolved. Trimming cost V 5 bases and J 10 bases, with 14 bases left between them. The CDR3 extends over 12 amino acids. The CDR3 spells CASSPLTGGAFF. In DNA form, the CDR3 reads TGTGCCAGCAGTCCTTTAACTGGAGGAGCTTTCTTT.

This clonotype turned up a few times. CDR3 residues: CASLTGPVTEAFF. In DNA, the CDR3 is TGTGCCAGCTTGACAGGGCCCGTCACTGAAGCTTTCTTT. The V call is TRBV12-3 or TRBV12-4, the J call TRBJ1-1, with 7 bases fitting TRBD1. The CDR3 is 13 amino acids. The V and J ends lost 8 bases and 4 bases, in that order; junction bases with no gene match: 7.

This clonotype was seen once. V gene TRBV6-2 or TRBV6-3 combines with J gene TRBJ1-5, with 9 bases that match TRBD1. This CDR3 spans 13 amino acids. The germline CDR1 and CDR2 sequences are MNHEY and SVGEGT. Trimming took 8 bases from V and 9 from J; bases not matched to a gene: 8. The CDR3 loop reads CASGRQGDRPQHF. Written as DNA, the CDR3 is TGTGCCAGCGGTAGACAGGGGGATCGGCCCCAGCATTTT.

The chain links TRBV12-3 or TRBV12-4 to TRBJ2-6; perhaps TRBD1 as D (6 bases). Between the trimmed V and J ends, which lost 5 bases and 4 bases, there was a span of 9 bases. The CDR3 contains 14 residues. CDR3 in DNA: TGTGCCAGCAGTCCTACAGGGGGGGCCAACGTCCTGACTTTC. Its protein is CASSPTGGANVLTF.

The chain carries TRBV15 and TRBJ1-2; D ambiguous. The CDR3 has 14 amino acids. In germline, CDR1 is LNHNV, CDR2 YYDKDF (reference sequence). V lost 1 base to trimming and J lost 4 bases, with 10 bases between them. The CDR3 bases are TGTGCCACCAGCAGAGGGCAGGTGACCTATGGCTACACCTTC. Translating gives CATSRGQVTYGYTF.

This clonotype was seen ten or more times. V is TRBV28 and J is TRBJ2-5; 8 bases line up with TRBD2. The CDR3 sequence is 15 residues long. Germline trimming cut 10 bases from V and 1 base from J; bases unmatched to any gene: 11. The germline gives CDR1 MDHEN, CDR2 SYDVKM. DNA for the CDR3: TGTGCCACCTCTTCGGGAGGGGTCGCCCAAGAGACCCAGTACTTC. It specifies CATSSGGVAQETQYF.

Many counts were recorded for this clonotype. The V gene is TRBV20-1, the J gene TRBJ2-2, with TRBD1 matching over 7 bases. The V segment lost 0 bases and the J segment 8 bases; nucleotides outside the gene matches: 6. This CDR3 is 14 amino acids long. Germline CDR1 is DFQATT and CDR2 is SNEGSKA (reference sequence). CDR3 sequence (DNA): TGCAGTGCTAGAGATCCAGGACAGGAAGGGGAGCTGTTTTTT. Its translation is CSARDPGQEGELFF.

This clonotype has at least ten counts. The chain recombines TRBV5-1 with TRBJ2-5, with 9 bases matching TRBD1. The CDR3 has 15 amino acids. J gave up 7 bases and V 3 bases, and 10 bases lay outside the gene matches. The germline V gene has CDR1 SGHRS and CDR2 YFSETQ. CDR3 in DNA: TGCGCCAGCAGCTCAGCGGGACAGGGCAGGGGGACCCAGTACTTC. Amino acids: CASSSAGQGRGTQYF.

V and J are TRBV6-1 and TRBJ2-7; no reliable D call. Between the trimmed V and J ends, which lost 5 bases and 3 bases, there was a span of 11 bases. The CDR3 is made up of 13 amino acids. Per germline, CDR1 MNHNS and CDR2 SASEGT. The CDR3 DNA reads TGTGCCAGCAGTCCAGATTACAACTACGAGCAGTACTTC. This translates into CASSPDYNYEQYF.

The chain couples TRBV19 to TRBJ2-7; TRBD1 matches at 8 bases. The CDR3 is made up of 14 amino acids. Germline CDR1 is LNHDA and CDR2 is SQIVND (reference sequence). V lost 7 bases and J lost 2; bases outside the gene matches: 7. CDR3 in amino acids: CASTAGTGTYEQYF. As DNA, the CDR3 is TGTGCCAGTACCGCCGGGACAGGCACCTACGAGCAGTACTTC.

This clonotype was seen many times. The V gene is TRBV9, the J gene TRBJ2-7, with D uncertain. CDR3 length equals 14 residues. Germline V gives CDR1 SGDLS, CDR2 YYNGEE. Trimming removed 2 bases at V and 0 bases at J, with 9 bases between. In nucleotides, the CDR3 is TGTGCCAGCAGCGTTGGACGGAGCTCCTACGAGCAGTACTTC. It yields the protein CASSVGRSSYEQYF.

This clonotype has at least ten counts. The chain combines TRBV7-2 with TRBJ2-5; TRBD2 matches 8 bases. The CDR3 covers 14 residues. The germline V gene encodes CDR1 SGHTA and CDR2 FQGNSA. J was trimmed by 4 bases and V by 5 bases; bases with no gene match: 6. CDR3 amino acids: CASSPGGGVETQYF. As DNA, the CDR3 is TGTGCCAGCAGCCCCGGGGGGGGAGTAGAGACCCAGTACTTC. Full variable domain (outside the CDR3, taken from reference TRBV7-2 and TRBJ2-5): GAGVSQSPSNKVTEKGKDVELRCDPISGHTALYWYRQSLGQGLEFLIYFQGNSAPDKSGLPSDRFSAERTGGSVSTLTIQRTQQEDSAVYLCASSPGGGVETQYFGPGTRLLVL.

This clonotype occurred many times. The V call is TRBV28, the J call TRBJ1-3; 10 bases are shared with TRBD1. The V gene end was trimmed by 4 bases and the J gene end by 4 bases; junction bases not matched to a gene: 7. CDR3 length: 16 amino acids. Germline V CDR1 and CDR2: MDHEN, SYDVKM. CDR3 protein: CASSSVTGGYGNTIYF. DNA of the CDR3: TGTGCCAGCAGTTCCGTGACAGGGGGCTACGGAAACACCATATATTTT. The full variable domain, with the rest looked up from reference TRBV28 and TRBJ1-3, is DVKVTQSSRYLVKRTGEKVFLECVQDMDHENMFWYRQDPGLGLRLIYFSYDVKMKEKGDIPEGYSVSREKKERFSLILESASTNQTSMYLCASSSVTGGYGNTIYFGEGSWLTVV.

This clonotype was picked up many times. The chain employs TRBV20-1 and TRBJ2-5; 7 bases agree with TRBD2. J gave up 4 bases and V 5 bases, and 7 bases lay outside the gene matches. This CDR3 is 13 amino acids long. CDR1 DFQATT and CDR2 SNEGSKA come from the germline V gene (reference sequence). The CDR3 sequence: CSADLTSSETQYF. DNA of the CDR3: TGCAGTGCTGACCTGACTAGCTCAGAGACCCAGTACTTC.

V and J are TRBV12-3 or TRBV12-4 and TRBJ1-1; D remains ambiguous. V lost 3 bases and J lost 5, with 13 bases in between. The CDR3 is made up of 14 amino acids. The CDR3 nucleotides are TGTGCCAGCAGTTTTAATCCCATGGGGACTGAAGCTTTCTTT. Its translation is CASSFNPMGTEAFF.

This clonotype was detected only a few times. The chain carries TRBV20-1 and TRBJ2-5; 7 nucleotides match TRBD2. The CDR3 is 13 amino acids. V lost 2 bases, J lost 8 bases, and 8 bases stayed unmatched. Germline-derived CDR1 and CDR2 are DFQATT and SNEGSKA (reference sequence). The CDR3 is CSARRRELGTQYF. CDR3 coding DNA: TGCAGTGCTAGAAGGCGGGAGTTGGGAACCCAGTACTTC.

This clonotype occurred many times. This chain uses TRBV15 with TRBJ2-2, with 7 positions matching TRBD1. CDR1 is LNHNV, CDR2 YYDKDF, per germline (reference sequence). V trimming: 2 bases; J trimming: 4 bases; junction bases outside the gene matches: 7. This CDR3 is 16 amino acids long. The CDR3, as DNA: TGTGCCACCAGCAGACCGGGGACAGCTGCCACCGGGGAGCTGTTTTTT. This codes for CATSRPGTAATGELFF.

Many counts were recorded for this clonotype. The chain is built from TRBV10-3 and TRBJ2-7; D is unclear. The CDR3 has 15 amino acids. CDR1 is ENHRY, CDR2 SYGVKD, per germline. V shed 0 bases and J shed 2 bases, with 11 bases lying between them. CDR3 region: CAISESQTLTYEQYF. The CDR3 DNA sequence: TGTGCCATCAGTGAGTCGCAGACGCTTACCTACGAGCAGTACTTC.

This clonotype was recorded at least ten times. This chain's CDR3 is CASSLDLVKETQYF. For the CDR3, the DNA is TGCGCCAGCAGCTTGGATTTAGTGAAAGAGACCCAGTACTTC. The V and J genes are TRBV5-1 and TRBJ2-5; unclear D gene. V lost 0 bases to trimming and J lost 3 bases, with 9 bases between them. The CDR3 length is 14 residues. Germline assignment: CDR1 SGHRS and CDR2 YFSETQ.

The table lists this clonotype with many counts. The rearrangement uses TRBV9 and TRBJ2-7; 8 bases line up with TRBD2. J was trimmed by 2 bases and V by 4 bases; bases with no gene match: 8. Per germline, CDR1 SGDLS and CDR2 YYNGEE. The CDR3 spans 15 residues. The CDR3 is CASSPGGGPPYEQYF. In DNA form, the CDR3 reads TGTGCCAGCAGCCCGGGGGGGGGTCCCCCCTACGAGCAGTACTTC.

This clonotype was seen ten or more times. The CDR3 DNA sequence: TGTGCCAGCAGTTTGTCGCTAGCGGGAGGAGAGACCCAGTACTTC. Translated, it gives CASSLSLAGGETQYF. The V call is TRBV27, the J call TRBJ2-5; 11 nucleotides match TRBD2. CDR3 length equals 15 residues. J lost 4 bases, V lost 3 bases, and 4 bases had no gene match. Germline CDR1 and CDR2: MNHEY and SMNVEV (reference sequence).